This T cell receptor (beta chain) was sequenced for a study of breast tumors, draining lymph nodes, adjacent tissues. TCRdb ran MiXCR on the multiplex PCR reads and lists one entry per CDR3 protein. The sample comprises about 15,000 distinct CDR3 sequences, around 50% of which are singletons, and 30% rests with the top ten. This clonotype came up many times. This CDR3 region has 14 residues. The V and J ends lost 0 bases and 2 bases respectively, with 5 bases between them. Germline loops: CDR1 MNHEY, CDR2 SVGEGT. Sequenced material: tumor-adjacent breast tissue. The clonotype originates from a female donor with breast cancer. Some clones in this sample may be carry-over from other donors' samples. The gene calls are TRBV6-2 or TRBV6-3 and TRBJ1-5, with no clear D. CDR3 in amino acids: CASSYSIRNQPQHF. CDR3 in DNA: TGTGCCAGCAGTTACTCGATCCGCAATCAGCCCCAGCATTTT.